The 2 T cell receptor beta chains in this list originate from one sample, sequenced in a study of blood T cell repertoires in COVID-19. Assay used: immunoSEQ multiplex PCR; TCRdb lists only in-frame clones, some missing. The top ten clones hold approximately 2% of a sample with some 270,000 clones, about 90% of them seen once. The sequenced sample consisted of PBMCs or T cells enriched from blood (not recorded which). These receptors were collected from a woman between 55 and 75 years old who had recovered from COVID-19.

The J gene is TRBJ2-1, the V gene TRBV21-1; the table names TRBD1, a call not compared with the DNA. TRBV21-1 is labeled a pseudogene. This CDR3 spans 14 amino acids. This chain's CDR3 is CASRDRRPPGEQFF. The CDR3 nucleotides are TGTGCCAGCAGGGACAGGAGGCCCCCGGGTGAGCAGTTCTTC.

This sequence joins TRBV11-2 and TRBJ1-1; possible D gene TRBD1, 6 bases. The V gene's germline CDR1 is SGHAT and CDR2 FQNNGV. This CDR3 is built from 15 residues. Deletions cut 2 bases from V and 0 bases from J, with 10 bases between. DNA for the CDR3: TGTGCCAGCAGCTTACATCAGGGGATGAACACTGAAGCTTTCTTT. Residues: CASSLHQGMNTEAFF.